This TCR beta chain was observed in a study of cytomegalovirus exposure and HLA in healthy donors. About the research overall: A preliminary data release comprised approximately 85 million unique TCRs obtained from HLA-typed donors.

The CDR3 runs to 13 residues. The V and J ends lost 1 base and 4 bases respectively, with 6 bases between them. CDR1 and CDR2 (germline): SGHAT, FQDESV (reference sequence). Primers for the PCR totalled 60 Vbeta and 13 Jbeta. Generated by immunoSEQ multiplex PCR, the TCRdb table keeps only in-frame clones and is missing some. This table has 110,000 to 150,000 clones, over 60% appearing once. The sample comprised PBMCs. The chain joins TRBV11-1 to TRBJ2-3, with D hard to call. The receptor was isolated from a male donor in good health and CMV-seropositive. The CDR3 coding sequence is TGTGCCAGCAGCTTAGATCCGGCAGATACGCAGTATTTT. This gives the protein CASSLDPADTQYF.